These 5 T cell receptor beta chains were sequenced from one sample in a study of beta chain features in type 1 diabetes. The sequenced template was cDNA made from the entire isolated RNA. Generated by immunoSEQ multiplex PCR, the TCRdb table keeps only in-frame clones and is missing some. In the table there are 390,000 or so clones, approximately 15% of which are singletons. The specimen sequenced was naive CD4+ T cells from blood. These receptors were obtained from a man aged 25 to 40 in good health.

This clone was seen a handful of times. The chain has TRBV30 and TRBJ1-1; possibly TRBD1 for D (5 bases). Germline CDR1 is GTSNPN and CDR2 is SVGIG (reference sequence). Trimming stripped 0 bases from V and 2 bases from J, with 13 bases between. The CDR3 length is 15 residues. The CDR3 loop reads CAWSVRLQDNTEAFF. Written as DNA, the CDR3 is TGTGCCTGGAGTGTTCGGCTACAGGATAACACTGAAGCTTTCTTT.

This clone occurred a few times. The chain links TRBV29-1 to TRBJ2-7; 7 positions agree with TRBD1. Germline CDR1 is SQVTM and CDR2 is ANQGSEA. Trimming cost V 3 bases and J 9 bases; bases outside gene matches: 11. CDR3 length: 13 amino acids. This CDR3 is CSVEHKSTGAQYF. CDR3 nucleotides: TGCAGCGTTGAGCACAAATCAACAGGGGCGCAGTACTTC.

V is TRBV10-3 and J is TRBJ2-3; no definite D call. CDR3 size: 17 residues. The germline gives CDR1 ENHRY, CDR2 SYGVKD. Trimming removed 7 bases from V and 1 base from J, with 21 bases in between. CDR3 loop: CAITRIAAELGTDTQYF. Written as DNA, the CDR3 is TGTGCCATCACGAGAATAGCAGCTGAGCTGGGCACAGATACGCAGTATTTT.

The chain joins TRBV30 to TRBJ1-2, with TRBD1 matching 7 bases. Trimming at V came to 6 bases and at J to 7 bases, leaving 17 bases not matched to a gene. Germline CDR1 and CDR2: GTSNPN and SVGIG (reference sequence). CDR3 length equals 15 residues. The CDR3, as DNA: TGTGCCTGCTTCAAGGGGGCAGGGGAAACGAGTGGCTACACCTTC. It specifies CACFKGAGETSGYTF.

The sample holds a few counts of this clone. The sample holds other DNA sequences that translate to the same CDR3. The chain joins TRBV7-9 to TRBJ1-2; D is undetermined. The germline gives CDR1 SEHNR, CDR2 FQNEAQ (reference sequence). The V end lost 4 bases, the J end lost 6 bases, and 3 bases lay between the germline ends. CDR3 size: 10 residues. CDR3 DNA sequence: TGTGCCAGCAGCTCTGATGGCTACACCTTC. Translated: CASSSDGYTF.